Listed below are T cell receptor beta chains from one sample, sequenced in a study of blood T cell repertoires in COVID-19. TCRdb keeps only in-frame clones here, not all; method: immunoSEQ multiplex PCR. Among around 400,000 clones listed, approximately 93% were seen once. Sequences were obtained from PBMCs or T cells enriched from blood (not recorded which). These receptors came from a woman aged 35 to 49 who had been exposed to COVID-19. The CDR3 runs from the conserved cysteine through the conserved F or W. The D gene is left open where the match is weak. Part of the rows lack a size; the others show once, few, many or a class for expanded clones.

V: TRBV7-9
J: TRBJ1-3
size: -
D: TRBD1
CDR3: CASSSPPGGSGNTIYF
DNA: TGTGCCAGCAGCTCCCCTCCAGGGGGCTCCGGAAACACCATATATTTT

V: TRBV30
J: TRBJ2-7
size: -
D: TRBD1
CDR3: CAWSVNTGGYEQYF
DNA: TGTGCCTGGAGTGTTAATACAGGGGGCTACGAGCAGTACTTC

V: TRBV6-5
J: TRBJ1-5
size: -
D: -
CDR3: CASSYSGGGQPQHF
DNA: TGTGCCAGCAGTTACTCGGGGGGGGGACAGCCCCAGCATTTT

V: TRBV30
J: TRBJ1-2
size: -
D: -
CDR3: CAWTDNYGYTF
DNA: TGTGCCTGGACAGATAACTATGGCTACACCTTC

V: TRBV19
J: TRBJ2-1
size: -
D: TRBD2
CDR3: CASRRGGRSYNEQFF
DNA: TGTGCCAGTCGTCGGGGGGGGCGCTCCTACAATGAGCAGTTCTTC

V: TRBV6-2/TRBV6-3
J: TRBJ1-6
size: -
D: -
CDR3: CASSLSARGNSPLHF
DNA: TGTGCCAGCAGCCTTTCAGCGAGAGGGAATTCACCCCTCCACTTT

V: TRBV7-2
J: TRBJ2-1
size: -
D: TRBD2
CDR3: CASSNVGAGGRNEQFF
DNA: TGTGCCAGCAGCAACGTAGGCGCGGGAGGGCGCAATGAGCAGTTCTTC

V: TRBV3-1/TRBV3-2
J: TRBJ1-6
size: -
D: -
CDR3: CASSQGYSDFSPLHF
DNA: TGTGCCAGCAGCCAAGGGTATTCGGACTTTTCACCCCTCCACTTT

V: TRBV7-8
J: TRBJ1-3
size: -
D: -
CDR3: CASSFIVWGVSGNTIYF
DNA: TGTGCCAGCAGCTTTATCGTGTGGGGGGTCTCTGGAAACACCATATATTTT

V: TRBV5-4
J: TRBJ1-1
size: -
D: -
CDR3: CASRLDSAPEAFF
DNA: TGTGCCAGCAGGCTGGACAGCGCCCCGGAAGCTTTCTTT

V: TRBV24-1
J: TRBJ1-1
size: -
D: -
CDR3: CATSDKGGGEAFF
DNA: TGTGCCACCAGTGATAAGGGGGGGGGTGAAGCTTTCTTT

V: TRBV7-6
J: TRBJ2-3
size: -
D: -
CDR3: CASTPAGERADTQYF
DNA: TGTGCCAGCACCCCGGCCGGGGAAAGGGCAGATACGCAGTATTTT

V: TRBV18
J: TRBJ1-4
size: few
D: -
CDR3: CASSPPGGINEKLFF
DNA: TGTGCCAGCTCACCACCCGGGGGAATTAATGAAAAACTGTTTTTT

V: TRBV25-1
J: TRBJ1-2
size: -
D: TRBD1
CDR3: CASSETPTWGQPYGYTF
DNA: TGTGCCAGCAGTGAAACCCCCACATGGGGACAGCCCTATGGCTACACCTTC

V: TRBV27
J: TRBJ1-6
size: -
D: -
CDR3: CASSQGGALNSPLHF
DNA: TGTGCCAGCAGTCAAGGGGGGGCCCTTAATTCACCCCTCCACTTT

V: TRBV6-1
J: TRBJ1-2
size: -
D: -
CDR3: CASSEMDPGGLGYGYTF
DNA: TGTGCCAGCAGTGAGATGGACCCGGGGGGGCTTGGCTATGGCTACACCTTC

V: TRBV2
J: TRBJ1-2
size: -
D: TRBD1
CDR3: CASSEPDRVYGYTF
DNA: TGTGCCAGCAGTGAACCCGACAGGGTATATGGCTACACCTTC

V: TRBV30
J: TRBJ1-1
size: -
D: TRBD1
CDR3: CAWDPGTGGNTEAFF
DNA: TGTGCCTGGGACCCCGGGACAGGGGGTAACACTGAAGCTTTCTTT